This T cell receptor beta chain came from a study of response to subunit inactivated influenza vaccine. Findings and limits, study-wide: Few additional T cells are recruited per seasonal influenza vaccination, authors suggested.

Via MiXCR, TCRdb re-called the RT-PCR reads, giving one row per CDR3 protein. This sample has around 530,000 distinct CDR3 sequences, with 12% found just once. Notes on this clonotype: The target antigen is unknown.

The TCR originated in a middle-aged man who received an inactivated influenza vaccine. Material: PBMCs from blood, obtained on the day of vaccination.

The CDR3 reads CASSLAHRTASRGTQYF. For the CDR3, the DNA is TGTGCCAGCAGCTTAGCCCATCGGACCGCAAGCAGAGGGACCCAGTACTTC. The chain carries TRBV7-9 and TRBJ2-5; D remains unclear. CDR3 length: 17 amino acids. Trimming cost V 0 bases and J 7 bases, with 21 bases left between them. The germline gives CDR1 SEHNR, CDR2 FQNEAQ (reference sequence).